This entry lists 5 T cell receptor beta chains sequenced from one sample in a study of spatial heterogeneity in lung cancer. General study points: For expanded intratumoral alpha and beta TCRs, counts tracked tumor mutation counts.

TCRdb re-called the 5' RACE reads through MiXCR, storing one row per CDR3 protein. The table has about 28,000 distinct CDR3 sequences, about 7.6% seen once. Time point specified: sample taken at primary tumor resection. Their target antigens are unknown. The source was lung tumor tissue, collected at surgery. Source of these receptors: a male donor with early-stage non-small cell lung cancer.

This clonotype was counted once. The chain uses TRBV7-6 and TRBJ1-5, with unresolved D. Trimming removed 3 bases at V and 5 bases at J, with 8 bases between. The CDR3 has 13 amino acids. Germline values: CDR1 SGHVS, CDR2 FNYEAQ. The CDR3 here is CASSFGNDQPQHF. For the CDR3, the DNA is TGTGCCAGCAGCTTCGGGAATGATCAGCCCCAGCATTTT.

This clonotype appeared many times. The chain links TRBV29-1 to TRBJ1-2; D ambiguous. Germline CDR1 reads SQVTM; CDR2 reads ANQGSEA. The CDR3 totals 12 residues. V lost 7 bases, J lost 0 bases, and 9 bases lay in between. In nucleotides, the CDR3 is TGCAGCGGAAGGCAGCCTAACTATGGCTACACCTTC. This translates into CSGRQPNYGYTF.

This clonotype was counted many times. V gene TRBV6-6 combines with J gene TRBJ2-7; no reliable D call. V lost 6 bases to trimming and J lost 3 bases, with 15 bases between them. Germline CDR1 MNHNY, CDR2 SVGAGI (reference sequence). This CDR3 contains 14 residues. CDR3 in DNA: TGTGCCAGCAGCAACGGGCAGAACCTCTACGAGCAGTACTTC. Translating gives CASSNGQNLYEQYF.

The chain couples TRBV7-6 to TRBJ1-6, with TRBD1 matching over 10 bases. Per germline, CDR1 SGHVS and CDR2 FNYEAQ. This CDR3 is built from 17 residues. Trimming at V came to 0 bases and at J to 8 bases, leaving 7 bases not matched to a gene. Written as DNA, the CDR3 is TGTGCCAGCAGCTTAGCAGGCACCGGGACAGGGGATTCACCCCTCCACTTT. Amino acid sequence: CASSLAGTGTGDSPLHF.

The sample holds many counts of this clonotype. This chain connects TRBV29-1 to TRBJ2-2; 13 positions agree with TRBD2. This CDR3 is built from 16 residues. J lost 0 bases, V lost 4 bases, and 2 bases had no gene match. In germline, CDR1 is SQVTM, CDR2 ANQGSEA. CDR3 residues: CSVAGTSGANTGELFF. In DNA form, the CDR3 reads TGCAGCGTTGCGGGGACTAGCGGGGCGAACACCGGGGAGCTGTTTTTT.